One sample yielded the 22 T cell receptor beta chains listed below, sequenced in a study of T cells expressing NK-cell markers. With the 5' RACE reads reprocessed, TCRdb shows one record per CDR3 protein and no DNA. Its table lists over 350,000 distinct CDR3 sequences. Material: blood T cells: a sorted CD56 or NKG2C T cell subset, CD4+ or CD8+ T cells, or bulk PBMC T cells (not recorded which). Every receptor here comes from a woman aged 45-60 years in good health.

This CDR3 is CASSHFWDRFQGPEAGELFF. The J gene is TRBJ2-2, the V gene TRBV11-3; TCRdb names TRBD2, which stays unverified in the absence of DNA. The CDR3 totals 20 residues. Looked up from germline, CDR1 is SGHNT and CDR2 is YENEEA.

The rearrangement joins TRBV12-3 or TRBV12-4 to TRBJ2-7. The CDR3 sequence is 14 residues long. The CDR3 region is CASSLAQMFYEQYF.

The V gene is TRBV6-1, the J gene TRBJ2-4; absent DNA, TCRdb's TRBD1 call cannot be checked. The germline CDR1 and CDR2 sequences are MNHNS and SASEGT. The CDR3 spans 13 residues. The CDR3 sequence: CASRRTGSNIQYF.

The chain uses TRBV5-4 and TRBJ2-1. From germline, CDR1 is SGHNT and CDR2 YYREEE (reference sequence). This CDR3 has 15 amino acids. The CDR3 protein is CASSLTSISFNEQFF.

The CDR3 reads CASGVRQPQHF. This rearrangement joins TRBV19 to TRBJ1-5. Germline V CDR1 and CDR2: LNHDA, SQIVND (reference sequence). The CDR3 contains 11 residues.

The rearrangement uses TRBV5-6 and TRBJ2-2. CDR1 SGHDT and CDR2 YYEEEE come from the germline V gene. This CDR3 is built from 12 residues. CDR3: CASSFIDGELFF.

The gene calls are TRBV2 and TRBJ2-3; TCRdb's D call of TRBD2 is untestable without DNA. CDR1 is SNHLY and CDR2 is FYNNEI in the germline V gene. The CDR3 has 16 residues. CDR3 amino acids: CASSEGGRASTDTQYF.

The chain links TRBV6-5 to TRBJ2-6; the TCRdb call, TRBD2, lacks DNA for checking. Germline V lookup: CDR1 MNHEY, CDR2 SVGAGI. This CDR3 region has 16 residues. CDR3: CASSLSGRAGANVLTF.

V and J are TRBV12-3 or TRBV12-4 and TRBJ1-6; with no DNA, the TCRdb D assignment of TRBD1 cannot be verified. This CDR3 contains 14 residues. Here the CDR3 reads CASSLHEGNSPLHF.

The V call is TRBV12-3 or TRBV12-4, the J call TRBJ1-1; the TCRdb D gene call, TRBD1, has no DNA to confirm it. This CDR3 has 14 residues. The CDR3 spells CASSIQGARTEAFF.

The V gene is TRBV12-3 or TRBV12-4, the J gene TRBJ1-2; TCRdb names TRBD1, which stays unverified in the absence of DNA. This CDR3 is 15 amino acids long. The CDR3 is CASSQESGQGYGYTF.

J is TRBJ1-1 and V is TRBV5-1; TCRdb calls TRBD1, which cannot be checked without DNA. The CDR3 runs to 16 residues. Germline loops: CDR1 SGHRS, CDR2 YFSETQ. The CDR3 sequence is CASSLTSLTGPGEAFF.

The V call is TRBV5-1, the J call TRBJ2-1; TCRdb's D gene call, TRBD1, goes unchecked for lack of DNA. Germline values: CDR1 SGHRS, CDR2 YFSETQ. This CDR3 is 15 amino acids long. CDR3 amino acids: CASSLEVRRAEVQFF. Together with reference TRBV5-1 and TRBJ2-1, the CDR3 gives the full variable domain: KAGVTQTPRYLIKTRGQQVTLSCSPISGHRSVSWYQQTPGQGLQFLFEYFSETQRNKGNFPGRFSGRQFSNSRSEMNVSTLELGDSALYLCASSLEVRRAEVQFFGPGTRLTVL.

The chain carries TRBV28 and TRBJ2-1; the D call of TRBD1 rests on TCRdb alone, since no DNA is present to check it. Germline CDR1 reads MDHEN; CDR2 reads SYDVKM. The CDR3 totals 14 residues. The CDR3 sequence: CASSLTGFSNEQFF.

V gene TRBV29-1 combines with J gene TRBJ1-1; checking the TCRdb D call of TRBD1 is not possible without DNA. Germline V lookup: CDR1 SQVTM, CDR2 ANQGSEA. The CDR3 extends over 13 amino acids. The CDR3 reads CSVVVGASTEAFF.

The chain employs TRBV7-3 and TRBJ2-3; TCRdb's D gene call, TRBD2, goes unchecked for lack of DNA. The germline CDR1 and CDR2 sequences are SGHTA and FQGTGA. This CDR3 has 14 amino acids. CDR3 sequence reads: CASSSWTSEDTQYF.

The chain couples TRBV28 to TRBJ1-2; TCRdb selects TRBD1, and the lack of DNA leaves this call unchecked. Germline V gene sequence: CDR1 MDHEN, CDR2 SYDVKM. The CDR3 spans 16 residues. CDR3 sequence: CASSLPNGLGGPGYTF.

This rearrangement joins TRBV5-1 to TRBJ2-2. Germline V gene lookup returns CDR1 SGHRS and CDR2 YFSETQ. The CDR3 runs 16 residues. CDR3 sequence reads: CASSPTVISNTGELFF.

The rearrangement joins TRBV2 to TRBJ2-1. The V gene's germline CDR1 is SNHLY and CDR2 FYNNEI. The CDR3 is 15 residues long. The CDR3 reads CASGKTGTPFDEQFF.

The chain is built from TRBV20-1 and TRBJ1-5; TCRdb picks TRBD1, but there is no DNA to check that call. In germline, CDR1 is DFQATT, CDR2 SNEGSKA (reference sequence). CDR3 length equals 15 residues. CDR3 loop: CSARDWQGQNQPQHF.

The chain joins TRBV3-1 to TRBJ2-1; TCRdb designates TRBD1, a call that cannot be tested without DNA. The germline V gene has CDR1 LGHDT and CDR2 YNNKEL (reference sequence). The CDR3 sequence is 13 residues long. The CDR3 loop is CASSANLRDKQFF.

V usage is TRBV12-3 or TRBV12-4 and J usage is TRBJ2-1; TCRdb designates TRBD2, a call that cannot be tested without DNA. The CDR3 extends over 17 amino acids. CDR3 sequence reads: CASSLDFTRGRENEQFF.